These 32 T cell receptor beta chains were sequenced from one sample in a study of OX40 agonist ivuxolimab in advanced cancers. The data were produced by immunoSEQ multiplex PCR, yet TCRdb's version contains in-frame clones alone and is incomplete. The table lists roughly 76,000 clones, around nine tenths of them singletons. The specimen comprised CD4+ or CD8+ T cells sorted from blood, sampled in a trial of the OX40 agonist ivuxolimab. These TCRs come from an adult with an advanced solid tumor such as melanoma, head and neck, liver or kidney cancer.

The DNA of the CDR3 is TGTGCCTGGGAAAAAACAGGGGAATCCTACGAGCAGTACTTC. This codes for CAWEKTGESYEQYF. This chain connects TRBV30 to TRBJ2-7, with TRBD1 matching over 7 bases. J gave up 1 base and V 5 bases, and 8 bases lay outside the gene matches. Germline CDR1 GTSNPN, CDR2 SVGIG (reference sequence). This CDR3 has 14 amino acids.

Concerning this clone: Other DNA sequences in this sample translate to the same CDR3. This rearrangement joins TRBV6-5 to TRBJ2-3; D unclear. The CDR3 is made up of 13 amino acids. Trimming shortened V by 0 bases and J by 2 bases, and 3 bases separated the two germline ends. Germline values: CDR1 MNHEY, CDR2 SVGAGI. CDR3 sequence reads: CASSYSSTDTQYF. The CDR3 region has the DNA TGTGCCAGCAGTTACTCGTCCACAGATACGCAGTATTTT.

This rearrangement joins TRBV7-6 to TRBJ1-1, with D hard to call. Germline assignment: CDR1 SGHVS and CDR2 FNYEAQ. Trimming took 5 bases from V and 6 from J, leaving 16 bases between them. The CDR3 has 14 amino acids. The CDR3 region is CASSPSVGYSEAFF. DNA of the CDR3: TGTGCCAGCAGCCCCAGTGTAGGGTATTCTGAAGCTTTCTTT.

The rearrangement links TRBV14 to TRBJ1-1, with D maybe TRBD1 (6 bases). Between the trimmed V and J ends, which lost 4 bases and 3 bases, there was a span of 15 bases. The CDR3 runs to 15 residues. Germline values: CDR1 SGHDN, CDR2 FVKESK. The chain's CDR3 is CASSPFSYRDTEAFF. The CDR3 nucleotides are TGTGCCAGCAGCCCTTTTTCGTACAGGGACACTGAAGCTTTCTTT.

The V and J genes are TRBV5-1 and TRBJ2-5; D is possibly TRBD1 (6 bases). TRBJ2-7 explains the end of the DNA better; the J call may be wrong. Germline assignment: CDR1 SGHRS and CDR2 YFSETQ. The CDR3 runs to 15 residues. CDR3 amino acids: CASKEGRGIIYEQYF. The CDR3 bases are TGCGCCAGCAAAGAAGGCAGGGGCATAATCTACGAGCAGTACTTC.

The chain joins TRBV7-9 to TRBJ2-6, with D perhaps matching TRBD1 (5 bases). The V and J ends lost 5 bases and 0 bases respectively, with 11 bases between them. The CDR3 spans 16 residues. Germline CDR1 and CDR2: SEHNR and FQNEAQ (reference sequence). CDR3 loop: CASSPSRGSGANVLTF. The CDR3 DNA follows: TGTGCCAGCAGCCCCTCAAGGGGCTCTGGGGCCAACGTCCTGACTTTC. Drawing the rest from reference TRBV7-9 and TRBJ2-6, the complete variable domain is DTGVSQNPRHKITKRGQNVTFRCDPISEHNRLYWYRQTLGQGPEFLTYFQNEAQLEKSRLLSDRFSAERPKGSFSTLEIQRTEQGDSAMYLCASSPSRGSGANVLTFGAGSRLTVL.

V and J are TRBV19 and TRBJ1-6, with no clear D. Per the germline V gene, CDR1 is LNHDA and CDR2 is SQIVND (reference sequence). The germline V and J ends were trimmed by 0 bases and 7 bases, with 7 bases remaining between them. The CDR3 is 14 residues long. The CDR3 region is CASSIDLWNSPLHF. The DNA for the CDR3 is TGTGCCAGTAGTATAGATCTTTGGAATTCACCCCTCCACTTT.

This rearrangement joins TRBV7-6 to TRBJ1-5, with D possibly TRBD1 on 5 matching bases. Germline CDR1 and CDR2: SGHVS and FNYEAQ. This CDR3 region has 14 residues. Trimming stripped 2 bases from V and 6 bases from J, with 11 bases between. CDR3 sequence reads: CASSLRGAGQPQHF. CDR3 DNA sequence: TGTGCCAGCAGCTTACGGGGCGCGGGTCAGCCCCAGCATTTT.

The rearrangement joins TRBV4-1 to TRBJ2-1; D may be TRBD1 or TRBD2 (6 bases each). Germline lookup yields CDR1 MGHRA and CDR2 YSYEKL. V was pared by 3 bases and J by 6 bases, with 18 bases between. The CDR3 is 16 amino acids. CDR3 nucleotide sequence: TGCGCCAGCAGCCATTCAGGGAGTGGGGGGCGCAATGAGCAGTTCTTC. Its translation is CASSHSGSGGRNEQFF.

The genes are TRBV7-2 and TRBJ2-5; tentative D call: TRBD2 (6 bases). This CDR3 comprises 14 residues. V lost 5 bases to trimming and J lost 5 bases, with 15 bases between them. CDR1 SGHTA and CDR2 FQGNSA come from the germline V gene. The CDR3 nucleotides are TGTGCCAGCAGCATCGGGACTGGGGTCGAGACCCAGTACTTC. This codes for CASSIGTGVETQYF.

The chain recombines TRBV27 with TRBJ2-7, with TRBD1 matching over 8 bases. Trimming cost V 3 bases and J 11 bases; bases outside gene matches: 9. Per the germline V gene, CDR1 is MNHEY and CDR2 is SMNVEV (reference sequence). This CDR3 spans 13 amino acids. This CDR3 is CASSFGQGGFEYF. CDR3 bases: TGTGCCAGCAGTTTCGGACAGGGTGGGTTCGAGTACTTC.

This clone showed up just a few times. This sequence joins TRBV7-2 and TRBJ1-5, with D unresolved. Trimming removed 5 bases at V and 3 bases at J, with 11 bases between. The CDR3 has 14 residues. The germline V gene encodes CDR1 SGHTA and CDR2 FQGNSA. The CDR3 bases are TGTGCCAGCAGCCCCGAGGAACCCAATCAGCCCCAGCATTTT. This encodes CASSPEEPNQPQHF. The full variable domain, rest sourced from reference TRBV7-2 and TRBJ1-5, is GAGVSQSPSNKVTEKGKDVELRCDPISGHTALYWYRQSLGQGLEFLIYFQGNSAPDKSGLPSDRFSAERTGGSVSTLTIQRTQQEDSAVYLCASSPEEPNQPQHFGDGTRLSIL.

Remarks on this clone: Other DNA sequences from this sample encode an identical CDR3 as well. This rearrangement joins TRBV7-9 to TRBJ1-2; possible D gene TRBD1, 5 bases. Trimming took 3 bases from V and 5 from J, leaving 7 bases between them. This CDR3 spans 12 amino acids. Germline V gene sequence: CDR1 SEHNR, CDR2 FQNEAQ (reference sequence). The CDR3 region has the DNA TGTGCCAGCAGCTTGGGGGGGTATGGCTACACCTTC. Protein: CASSLGGYGYTF.

The chain employs TRBV14 and TRBJ2-3, with 9 bases lining up with TRBD1. The CDR3 has 16 residues. V dropped 5 bases and J dropped 4; count of bases not matched to a gene: 10. In germline, CDR1 is SGHDN, CDR2 FVKESK. The DNA of the CDR3 is TGTGCCAGCAGCGGACTCGGGACAGGGTATTCAGATACGCAGTATTTT. Amino acids: CASSGLGTGYSDTQYF.

The sample holds one count of this clone. This chain joins TRBV6-1 and TRBJ1-3; the D is unclear. Germline V gene lookup returns CDR1 MNHNS and CDR2 SASEGT. V lost 6 bases to trimming and J lost 4 bases, with 4 bases between them. The CDR3 has 11 amino acids. The CDR3 coding sequence is TGTGCCAGCAGAGTCGGAAACACCATATATTTT. This translates into CASRVGNTIYF.

The chain has TRBV27 and TRBJ1-2, with D unclear. The V end was cut by 2 bases, the J end by 8 bases, with 18 bases between. Germline lookup yields CDR1 MNHEY and CDR2 SMNVEV (reference sequence). This CDR3 is 15 amino acids long. The CDR3 DNA reads as TGTGCCAGCAGTTTAGGAGGAGGGTCGGCTCGAGGCTACACCTTC. This codes for CASSLGGGSARGYTF.

The rearrangement joins TRBV9 to TRBJ2-5, with TRBD2 as a possible D gene (6 bases). The V end lost 4 bases, the J end lost 1 base, and 17 bases lay between the germline ends. This CDR3 spans 16 amino acids. The germline V gene has CDR1 SGDLS and CDR2 YYNGEE. This CDR3 reads CASSTQRDSPQETQYF. The CDR3 DNA reads as TGTGCCAGCAGCACCCAGAGGGACTCCCCCCAAGAGACCCAGTACTTC. Combining the CDR3 with reference TRBV9 and TRBJ2-5 gives the whole variable domain DSGVTQTPKHLITATGQRVTLRCSPRSGDLSVYWYQQSLDQGLQFLIQYYNGEERAKGNILERFSAQQFPDLHSELNLSSLELGDSALYFCASSTQRDSPQETQYFGPGTRLLVL.

CDR3: CASSFWGETNTGELFF. CDR3 in DNA: TGTGCCAGCAGCTTCTGGGGGGAAACGAACACCGGGGAGCTGTTTTTT. This rearrangement joins TRBV9 to TRBJ2-2; D is perhaps TRBD2 (6 bases). CDR3 length: 16 amino acids. With 4 bases removed from V and 0 bases from J, the gap between germline ends came to 13 bases. The germline gives CDR1 SGDLS, CDR2 YYNGEE.

The chain combines TRBV4-3 with TRBJ2-1, with D unclear. Looked up from germline, CDR1 is LGHNA and CDR2 is YSLEER. The V end was cut by 1 base, the J end by 0 bases, with 7 bases between. This CDR3 region has 15 residues. In nucleotides, the CDR3 is TGCGCCAGCAGCCAAGGGCTAGACTCCTACAATGAGCAGTTCTTC. It encodes CASSQGLDSYNEQFF.

CDR3 sequence: CASALGDNEQFF. Here the CDR3 DNA reads TGTGCCAGCGCACTGGGCGACAATGAGCAGTTCTTC. This chain connects TRBV6-5 to TRBJ2-1, with D unresolved. In germline, CDR1 is MNHEY, CDR2 SVGAGI. V lost 8 bases to trimming and J lost 5 bases, with 10 bases between them. The CDR3 is 12 amino acids.

V gene TRBV11-3 combines with J gene TRBJ2-3; possibly TRBD2 for D (5 bases). The CDR3 has 12 residues. Deletions cut 5 bases from V and 5 bases from J, with 8 bases between. CDR1 is SGHNT and CDR2 is YENEEA in the germline V gene. CDR3 residues: CASSPSGDTQYF. CDR3 bases: TGTGCCAGCAGCCCGAGCGGAGATACGCAGTATTTT.

The chain uses TRBV7-9 and TRBJ1-3, with D hard to call. V was clipped by 1 base and J by 0 bases, with 13 bases between them. The V gene's germline CDR1 is SEHNR and CDR2 FQNEAQ (reference sequence). The CDR3 consists of 17 residues. The CDR3 DNA reads as TGTGCCAGCAGCTTAGTTGGAGAATTACCCTCTGGAAACACCATATATTTT. It codes for CASSLVGELPSGNTIYF.

The chain employs TRBV5-1 and TRBJ1-2, with a weak D call TRBD1 (5 bases). This CDR3 spans 13 amino acids. Trimming left V 5 bases short and J 2 bases short, with 10 bases between. Germline V lookup: CDR1 SGHRS, CDR2 YFSETQ. The CDR3 loop is CASRGGSNYGYTF. The CDR3 DNA follows: TGCGCCAGCAGGGGGGGTTCAAACTATGGCTACACCTTC.

This clone was observed a single time. The chain carries TRBV7-9 and TRBJ2-5, with a tentative D call TRBD1 (5 bases). V lost 2 bases and J 1 base, leaving 8 bases between the germline ends. This CDR3 has 14 amino acids. The germline V gene has CDR1 SEHNR and CDR2 FQNEAQ (reference sequence). The CDR3 DNA is TGTGCCAGCAGCTTATCCCAGGGCCAAGAGACCCAGTACTTC. This gives the protein CASSLSQGQETQYF.

This sequence joins TRBV19 and TRBJ1-6; D unresolved. CDR3 size: 12 residues. V lost 5 bases and J 9 bases, leaving 8 bases between the germline ends. Germline loops: CDR1 LNHDA, CDR2 SQIVND (reference sequence). The CDR3 DNA reads as TGTGCCAGTAGTCCTCAAGGTTCACCCCTCCACTTT. It encodes CASSPQGSPLHF.

V gene TRBV19 combines with J gene TRBJ1-1; no clear D. The germline V gene encodes CDR1 LNHDA and CDR2 SQIVND (reference sequence). This CDR3 has 13 amino acids. V was trimmed by 3 bases and J by 5 bases, leaving 10 bases between them. In DNA form, the CDR3 reads TGTGCCAGTAGTATGGGTAGGAATACTGAAGCTTTCTTT. Amino acid sequence: CASSMGRNTEAFF.

This rearrangement joins TRBV5-6 to TRBJ1-4, with D possibly matching TRBD1 (6 bases). CDR1 is SGHDT, CDR2 YYEEEE, per germline. The CDR3 is 15 residues long. The V end lost 4 bases, the J end lost 8 bases, and 18 bases lay between the germline ends. The CDR3 DNA sequence: TGTGCCAGCAGCCCTACACCAGGGGTTGGGGAAAAACTGTTTTTT. Its protein is CASSPTPGVGEKLFF.

The sample holds one count of this clone. V gene TRBV6-6 combines with J gene TRBJ2-1, with TRBD2 matching over 8 bases. CDR3 size: 13 residues. The V and J ends lost 7 bases and 4 bases, in that order; junction bases with no gene match: 3. Germline V CDR1 and CDR2: MNHNY, SVGAGI (reference sequence). The CDR3, as DNA: TGTGCCAGCACGGGGGGGGAATACAATGAGCAGTTCTTC. It is translated as CASTGGEYNEQFF.

The chain employs TRBV19 and TRBJ2-7, with a tentative D call TRBD1 (5 bases). V was trimmed by 5 bases and J by 0 bases, leaving 11 bases between them. In germline, CDR1 is LNHDA, CDR2 SQIVND (reference sequence). The CDR3 totals 14 residues. CDR3 loop: CASSLTGISYEQYF. DNA of the CDR3: TGTGCCAGTAGTTTAACAGGCATCTCCTACGAGCAGTACTTC.

The CDR3 loop is CASSFGTGVVYGYTF. In DNA, the CDR3 is TGCGCCAGCAGCTTCGGGACAGGGGTAGTCTATGGCTACACCTTC. V gene TRBV5-1 combines with J gene TRBJ1-2; 10 nucleotides line up with TRBD1. Losses at the gene ends were 2 bases for V and 4 bases for J; bases not matched to a gene: 5. Germline loops: CDR1 SGHRS, CDR2 YFSETQ. The CDR3 length is 15 residues.

CDR3 DNA sequence: TGTGCCAGTAGTATCTGGACAGTGGTTGATGGCTACACCTTC. Translation: CASSIWTVVDGYTF. This chain uses TRBV19 with TRBJ1-2; tentative D call: TRBD1 (6 bases). Germline-derived CDR1 and CDR2 are LNHDA and SQIVND (reference sequence). V lost 3 bases and J lost 6, with 14 bases in between. The CDR3 is 14 residues long.

The chain uses TRBV27 and TRBJ2-1; 8 positions match TRBD1. The CDR3 runs to 16 residues. Germline V gene lookup returns CDR1 MNHEY and CDR2 SMNVEV (reference sequence). J gave up 7 bases and V 1 base, and 9 bases lay outside the gene matches. In DNA, the CDR3 is TGTGCCAGCAGTTTATGGGCCGGACAGGGCGGGAATGAGCAGTTCTTC. This encodes CASSLWAGQGGNEQFF.